This T cell receptor beta chain was sequenced in a study of patients and donors after allogeneic stem cell transplantation. The CDR3 has 11 amino acids. Trimming shortened V by 0 bases and J by 2 bases, and 2 bases separated the two germline ends. The germline CDR1 and CDR2 sequences are SQVTM and ANQGSEA. TCRdb independently ran MiXCR on the RT-PCR reads; one entry per CDR3 protein. The sample records 900,000 to 1,000,000 distinct CDR3 sequences, roughly 18% being singletons. This sequence originates from a human donor who was either an allogeneic HSCT recipient or a stem cell or donor lymphocyte infusion donor (not recorded which). It is not recorded whose cells these are; they may come from a transplant donor. The gene calls are TRBV29-1 and TRBJ2-7; D is ambiguous. The sequenced sample was blood, either unsorted or a sorted T cell fraction (not recorded which). CDR3 bases: TGCAGCGTTGAAGAGACCTACGAGCAGTACTTC. It translates to CSVEETYEQYF.